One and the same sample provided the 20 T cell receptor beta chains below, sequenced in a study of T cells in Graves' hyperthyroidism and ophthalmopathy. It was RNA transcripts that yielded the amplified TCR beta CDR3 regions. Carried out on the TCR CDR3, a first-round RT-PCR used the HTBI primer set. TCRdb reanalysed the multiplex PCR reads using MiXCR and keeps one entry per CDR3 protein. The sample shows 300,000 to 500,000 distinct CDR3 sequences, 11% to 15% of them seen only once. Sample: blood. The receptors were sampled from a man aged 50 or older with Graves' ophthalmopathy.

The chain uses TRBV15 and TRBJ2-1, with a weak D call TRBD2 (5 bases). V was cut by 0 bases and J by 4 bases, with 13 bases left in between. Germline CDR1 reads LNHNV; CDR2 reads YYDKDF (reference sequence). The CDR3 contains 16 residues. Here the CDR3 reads CATSRDPASSYNEQFF. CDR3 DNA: TGTGCCACCAGCAGAGATCCCGCTAGCAGTTACAATGAGCAGTTCTTC.

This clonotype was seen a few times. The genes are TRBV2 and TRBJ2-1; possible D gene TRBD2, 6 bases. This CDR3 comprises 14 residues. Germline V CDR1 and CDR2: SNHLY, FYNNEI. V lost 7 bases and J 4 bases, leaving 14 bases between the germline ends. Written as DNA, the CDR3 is TGTGCCAGCAATCGGGAGTCGCGTTACAATGAGCAGTTCTTC. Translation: CASNRESRYNEQFF.

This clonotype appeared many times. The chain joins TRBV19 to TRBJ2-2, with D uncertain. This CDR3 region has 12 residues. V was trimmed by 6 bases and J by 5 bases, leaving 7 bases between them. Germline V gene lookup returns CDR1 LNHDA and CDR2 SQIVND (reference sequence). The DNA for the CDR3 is TGTGCCAGTAGGGGCTCTACCGGGGAGCTGTTTTTT. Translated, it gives CASRGSTGELFF.

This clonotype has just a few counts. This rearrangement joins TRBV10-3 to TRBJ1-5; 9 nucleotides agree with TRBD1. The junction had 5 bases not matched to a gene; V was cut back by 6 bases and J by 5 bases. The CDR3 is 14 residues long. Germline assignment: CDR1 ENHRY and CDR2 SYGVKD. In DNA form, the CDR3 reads TGTGCCATCAGAGGGACAGGGTCCCATCAGCCCCAGCATTTT. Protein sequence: CAIRGTGSHQPQHF.

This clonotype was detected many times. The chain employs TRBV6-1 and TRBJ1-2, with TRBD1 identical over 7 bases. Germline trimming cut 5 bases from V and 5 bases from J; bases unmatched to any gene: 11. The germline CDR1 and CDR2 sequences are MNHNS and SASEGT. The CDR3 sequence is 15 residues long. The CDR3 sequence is CASSYPGQSFYGYTF. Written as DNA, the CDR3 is TGTGCCAGCAGTTATCCGGGACAGAGTTTTTATGGCTACACCTTC.

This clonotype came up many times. CDR3 DNA: TGTGCCAGCAGCCCACAGGGGATGAATTCACCCCTCCACTTT. It encodes CASSPQGMNSPLHF. The J gene is TRBJ1-6, the V gene TRBV7-9, with TRBD1 matching over 7 bases. The CDR3 is 14 amino acids. Unmatched junction bases numbered 5, after V lost 5 bases and J lost 7 bases. Germline values: CDR1 SEHNR, CDR2 FQNEAQ (reference sequence).

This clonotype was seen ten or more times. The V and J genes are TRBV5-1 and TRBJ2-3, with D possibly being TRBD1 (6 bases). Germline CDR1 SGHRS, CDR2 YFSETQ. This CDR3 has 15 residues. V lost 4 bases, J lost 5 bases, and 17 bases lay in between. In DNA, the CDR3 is TGCGCCAGCAGCCTACAGGGAAACTCCCGAGATACGCAGTATTTT. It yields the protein CASSLQGNSRDTQYF.

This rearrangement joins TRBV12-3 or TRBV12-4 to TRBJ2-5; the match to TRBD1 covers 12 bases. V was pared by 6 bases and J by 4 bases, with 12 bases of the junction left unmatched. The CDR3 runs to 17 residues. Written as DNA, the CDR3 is TGTGCCAGCAGCCCCCGGGACAGGGGGCGGGAGGGAGAGACCCAGTACTTC. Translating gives CASSPRDRGREGETQYF.

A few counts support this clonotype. The CDR3 is CASSVSSGSRETQYF. CDR3 in DNA: TGTGCCAGCAGCGTATCTAGCGGGAGCCGAGAGACCCAGTACTTC. This sequence joins TRBV9 and TRBJ2-5, with 10 bases fitting TRBD2. Germline lookup yields CDR1 SGDLS and CDR2 YYNGEE. V gave up 1 base and J gave up 4 bases; unmatched junction bases: 4. There are 15 residues in the CDR3.

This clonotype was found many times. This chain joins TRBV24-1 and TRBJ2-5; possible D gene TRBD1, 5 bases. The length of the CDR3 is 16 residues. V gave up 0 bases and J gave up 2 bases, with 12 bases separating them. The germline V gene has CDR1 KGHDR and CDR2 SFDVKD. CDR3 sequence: CATSDLATPGQETQYF. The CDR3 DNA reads TGTGCCACCAGTGATTTGGCCACACCAGGGCAAGAGACCCAGTACTTC.

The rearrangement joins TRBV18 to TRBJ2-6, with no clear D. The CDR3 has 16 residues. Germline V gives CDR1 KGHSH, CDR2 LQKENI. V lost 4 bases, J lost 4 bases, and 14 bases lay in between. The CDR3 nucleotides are TGTGCCAGCTCACAAGCCGCGGTACTGGGGGCCAACGTCCTGACTTTC. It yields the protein CASSQAAVLGANVLTF.

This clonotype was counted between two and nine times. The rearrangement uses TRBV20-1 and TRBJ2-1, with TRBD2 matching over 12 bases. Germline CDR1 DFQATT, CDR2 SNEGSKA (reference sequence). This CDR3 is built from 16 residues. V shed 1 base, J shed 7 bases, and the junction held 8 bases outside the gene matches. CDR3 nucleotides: TGCAGTGCTAGAGGGGGGCTAGCGGGAGGGCGTAATGAGCAGTTCTTC. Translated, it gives CSARGGLAGGRNEQFF.

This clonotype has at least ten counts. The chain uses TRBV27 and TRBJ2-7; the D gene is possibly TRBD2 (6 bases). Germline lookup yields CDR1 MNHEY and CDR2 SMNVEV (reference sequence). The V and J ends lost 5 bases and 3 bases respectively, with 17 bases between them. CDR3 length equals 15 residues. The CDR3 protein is CASSVNPGLYYEQYF. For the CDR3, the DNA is TGTGCCAGCAGTGTTAATCCGGGACTGTACTACGAGCAGTACTTC.

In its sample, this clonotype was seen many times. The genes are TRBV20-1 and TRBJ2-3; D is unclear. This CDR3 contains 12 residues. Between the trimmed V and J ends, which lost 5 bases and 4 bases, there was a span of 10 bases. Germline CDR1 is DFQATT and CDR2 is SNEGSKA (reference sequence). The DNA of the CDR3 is TGCAGTGCTTATGGGTTCGCAGATACGCAGTATTTT. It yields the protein CSAYGFADTQYF.

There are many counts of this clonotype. The CDR3 coding sequence is TGCGCCAGCAGCCTACAGACAGAATACGAGCAGTACTTC. Amino acid sequence: CASSLQTEYEQYF. The rearrangement uses TRBV5-1 and TRBJ2-7, with D possibly TRBD1 on 5 matching bases. There are 13 residues in the CDR3. V lost 4 bases and J lost 4, with 12 bases in between. The germline V gene encodes CDR1 SGHRS and CDR2 YFSETQ.

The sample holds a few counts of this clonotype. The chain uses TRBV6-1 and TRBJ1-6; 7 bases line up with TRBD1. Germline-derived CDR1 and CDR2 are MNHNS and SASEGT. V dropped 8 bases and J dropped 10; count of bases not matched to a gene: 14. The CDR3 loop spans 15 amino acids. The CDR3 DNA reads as TGTGCCAGCGGATCGGCCCGGACAGGCTCATCACCCCTCCACTTT. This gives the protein CASGSARTGSSPLHF.

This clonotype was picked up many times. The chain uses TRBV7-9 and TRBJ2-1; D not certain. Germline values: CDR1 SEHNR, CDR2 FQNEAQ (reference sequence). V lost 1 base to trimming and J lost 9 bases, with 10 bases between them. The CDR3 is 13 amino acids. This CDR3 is CASSLDAAAEQFF. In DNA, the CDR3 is TGTGCCAGCAGCTTAGACGCAGCCGCTGAGCAGTTCTTC.

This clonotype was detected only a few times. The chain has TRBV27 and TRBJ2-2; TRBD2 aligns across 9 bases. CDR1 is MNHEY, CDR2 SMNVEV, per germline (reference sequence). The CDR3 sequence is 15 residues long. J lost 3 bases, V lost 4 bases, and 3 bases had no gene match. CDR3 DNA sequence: TGTGCCAGCAGTTCGGGACTAGCATACACCGGGGAGCTGTTTTTT. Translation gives CASSSGLAYTGELFF.

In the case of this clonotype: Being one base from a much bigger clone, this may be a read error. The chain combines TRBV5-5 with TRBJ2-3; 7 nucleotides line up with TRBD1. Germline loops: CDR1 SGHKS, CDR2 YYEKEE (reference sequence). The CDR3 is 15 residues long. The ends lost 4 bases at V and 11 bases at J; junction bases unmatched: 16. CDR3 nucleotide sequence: TGTGCCAGCAGCCCGGTTGGGATAGGGGGCACCGGGCAGTATTTT. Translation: CASSPVGIGGTGQYF.

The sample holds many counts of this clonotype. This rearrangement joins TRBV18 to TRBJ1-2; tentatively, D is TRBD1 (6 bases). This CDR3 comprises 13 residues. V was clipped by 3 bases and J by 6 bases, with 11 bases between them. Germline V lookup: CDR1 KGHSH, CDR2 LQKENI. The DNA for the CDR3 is TGTGCCAGCTCACCGACAGGATGGGATGGCTACACCTTC. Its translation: CASSPTGWDGYTF.